This T cell receptor beta chain was observed in a study of EBV T-cell therapy then PD-1 blockade in nasopharyngeal carcinoma. Treatment meaning: AdE1-LMPpoly-expanded autologous EBV-specific T-cell therapy followed by anti-PD-1 nivolumab. Sequencing was performed with immunoSEQ multiplex PCR; in TCRdb, only in-frame clones are kept and a portion is missing. Among 20,000 to 25,000 clones listed, 65% to 85% were seen once. A note on this clone: Its target is not known.

The junction had 5 bases not matched to a gene; V was cut back by 5 bases and J by 3 bases. This CDR3 is 14 amino acids long. Germline V gene data show CDR1 as SGHVS and CDR2 as FQNEAQ. Here the sequenced sample was CD8+ T cells from blood, taken at day -245 from a patient whose treatment included autologous EBV-specific T cells and nivolumab. The origin of this receptor is a man aged 35 to 55 with nasopharyngeal carcinoma. The chain employs TRBV7-8 and TRBJ1-2; 8 bases map to TRBD1. In DNA, the CDR3 is TGTGCCAGCAGCGGACAGGGATTTCACTATGGCTACACCTTC. The encoded protein is CASSGQGFHYGYTF.